Shown below are 14 T cell receptor beta chains from a single sample sequenced in a study of blood T cell repertoires in COVID-19. Assay: immunoSEQ multiplex PCR; the TCRdb copy retains only in-frame clones and omits some. Here the sample spans approximately 100,000 clones, 89% being singletons. The sequencing input was peripheral blood. All receptors derive from an elderly woman in a cohort sampled during active COVID-19.

The genes are TRBV9 and TRBJ2-1; tentative D call: TRBD2 (6 bases). Germline CDR1 SGDLS, CDR2 YYNGEE. The length of the CDR3 is 15 residues. V lost 3 bases and J lost 3, with 13 bases in between. CDR3 loop: CASSASGTRYNEQFF. CDR3 nucleotides: TGTGCCAGCAGCGCGTCCGGGACTCGCTACAATGAGCAGTTCTTC. Together with reference TRBV9 and TRBJ2-1, the CDR3 gives the full variable domain: DSGVTQTPKHLITATGQRVTLRCSPRSGDLSVYWYQQSLDQGLQFLIQYYNGEERAKGNILERFSAQQFPDLHSELNLSSLELGDSALYFCASSASGTRYNEQFFGPGTRLTVL.

The J gene is TRBJ1-5, the V gene TRBV18; 9 bases map to TRBD1. Trimming at V came to 3 bases and at J to 6 bases, leaving 0 bases not matched to a gene. The CDR3 has 13 residues. Germline values: CDR1 KGHSH, CDR2 LQKENI. The CDR3, as DNA: TGTGCCAGCTCACCGGGACAGGGTCAGCCCCAGCATTTT. It is translated as CASSPGQGQPQHF.

In DNA form, the CDR3 reads TGTGCCCTACCGACAGGGAACACTGAAGCTTTCTTT. As protein: CALPTGNTEAFF. The V call is TRBV2, the J call TRBJ1-1; tentatively, D is TRBD1 (6 bases). This CDR3 spans 12 amino acids. Germline V gene data show CDR1 as SNHLY and CDR2 as FYNNEI. Trimming took 11 bases from V and 1 from J, leaving 11 bases between them.

The chain has TRBV10-1 and TRBJ1-1; D uncertain. In germline, CDR1 is WNHNN, CDR2 SYGVQD (reference sequence). V lost 4 bases, J lost 1 base, and 10 bases lay in between. This CDR3 has 14 residues. The CDR3 loop is CASSVGGSNTEAFF. CDR3 in DNA: TGCGCCAGCAGTGTTGGCGGCTCGAACACTGAAGCTTTCTTT.

The chain is built from TRBV6-6 and TRBJ1-2; maybe TRBD1 (6 bases). The V end lost 5 bases, the J end lost 3 bases, and 13 bases lay between the germline ends. The CDR3 contains 14 residues. Germline V gene data show CDR1 as MNHNY and CDR2 as SVGAGI (reference sequence). CDR3 in DNA: TGTGCCAGCAGTCTCACAGGGAAGGACTATGGCTACACCTTC. It yields the protein CASSLTGKDYGYTF.

This clone was found once. This rearrangement joins TRBV18 to TRBJ2-2; no firm D call. This CDR3 has 13 amino acids. Germline V gives CDR1 KGHSH, CDR2 LQKENI. V was cut by 0 bases and J by 11 bases, with 10 bases left in between. The CDR3 reads CASSPPSILELFF. As DNA, the CDR3 is TGTGCCAGCTCACCACCAAGCATTCTAGAGCTGTTTTTT. Full variable domain (outside the CDR3, taken from reference TRBV18 and TRBJ2-2): NAGVMQNPRHLVRRRGQEARLRCSPMKGHSHVYWYRQLPEEGLKFMVYLQKENIIDESGMPKERFSAEFPKEGPSILRIQQVVRGDSAAYFCASSPPSILELFFGEGSRLTVL.

This clone was seen just once. CDR3: CASSPDGAGQPQHF. DNA for the CDR3: TGTGCCAGCAGCCCTGATGGGGCCGGACAGCCCCAGCATTTT. The chain employs TRBV5-6 and TRBJ1-5, with a possible D match to TRBD1 (5 bases). The germline CDR1 and CDR2 sequences are SGHDT and YYEEEE. V was pared by 4 bases and J by 7 bases, with 15 bases between. The CDR3 covers 14 residues.

The genes are TRBV7-9 and TRBJ2-5; 12 positions agree with TRBD2. Germline-derived CDR1 and CDR2 are SEHNR and FQNEAQ (reference sequence). CDR3 length equals 16 residues. V gave up 3 bases and J gave up 4 bases; unmatched junction bases: 6. The CDR3, as DNA: TGTGCCAGCAGCTTGACTAGCGGGGGAAGGGGAGAGACCCAGTACTTC. Its protein is CASSLTSGGRGETQYF.

The genes are TRBV13 and TRBJ1-1; 11 nucleotides align to TRBD1. Trimming removed 2 bases from V and 4 bases from J; junction bases left unmatched: 12. The CDR3 runs to 18 residues. The V gene's germline CDR1 is PRHDT and CDR2 FYEKMQ (reference sequence). This chain's CDR3 is CASSLQWTGGVGSTEAFF. The CDR3 nucleotides read TGTGCCAGCAGCTTACAGTGGACAGGGGGCGTTGGGAGCACTGAAGCTTTCTTT.

This sequence joins TRBV6-4 and TRBJ2-4, with TRBD2 matching over 13 bases. J was trimmed by 8 bases and V by 3 bases; bases with no gene match: 4. Germline-derived CDR1 and CDR2 are MRHNA and SNTAGT. This CDR3 is 15 amino acids long. The CDR3 region has the DNA TGTGCCAGCAGTGAGGGACTAGCGGGAATGGACATTCAGTACTTC. Residues: CASSEGLAGMDIQYF.

The V and J genes are TRBV30 and TRBJ1-2, with D possibly being TRBD1 (5 bases). The germline CDR1 and CDR2 sequences are GTSNPN and SVGIG (reference sequence). The CDR3 is 13 amino acids. V was trimmed by 0 bases and J by 6 bases, leaving 11 bases between them. The CDR3 region is CAWSVGGADGYTF. The CDR3 DNA reads TGTGCCTGGAGTGTGGGTGGGGCAGATGGCTACACCTTC.

This clone has only one observation. The chain couples TRBV10-3 to TRBJ2-5; the match to TRBD1 covers 9 bases. Germline CDR1 is ENHRY and CDR2 is SYGVKD. Trimming removed 4 bases from V and 4 bases from J; junction bases left unmatched: 7. This CDR3 is 15 amino acids long. The DNA for the CDR3 is TGTGCCATCAGTGGGACCGGGACAGGGTTAGAGACCCAGTACTTC. This translates into CAISGTGTGLETQYF.

The sample holds one count of this clone. This chain links TRBV28 with TRBJ1-2; the D gene is possibly TRBD1 (6 bases). Between the trimmed V and J ends, which lost 4 bases and 3 bases, there was a span of 21 bases. The CDR3 runs to 17 residues. Per the germline V gene, CDR1 is MDHEN and CDR2 is SYDVKM. The CDR3 loop reads CASSSPTLGAGDYGYTF. CDR3 DNA: TGTGCCAGCAGTTCACCCACTTTGGGGGCGGGGGACTATGGCTACACCTTC.

The chain is built from TRBV14 and TRBJ1-1; D possibly corresponds to TRBD1 (6 bases). V was shortened by 0 bases and J by 10 bases, with 9 bases between the two germline ends. Germline-derived CDR1 and CDR2 are SGHDN and FVKESK. CDR3 length equals 12 residues. The CDR3 spells CASSQERQAAFF. For the CDR3, the DNA is TGTGCCAGCAGCCAAGAGAGACAGGCAGCTTTCTTT.